These T cell receptor beta chains were read from a single sample in a study of human T cells and chemical hapten exposure. TCRdb independently ran MiXCR on the 5' RACE reads; one entry per CDR3 protein. The table shows under 150,000 distinct CDR3 sequences, with approximately 19% occurring only once. The receptors originated from a human donor in good health. Each CDR3 is given with its conserved first and last residue. The D gene is left open where the match is weak. The size of a clone is reported for some rows only, either as once, few or many, or as a class for expanded clones.

V: TRBV11-2; size: many; J: TRBJ1-4; D: -; CDR3: CASSLARGLNEKLFF; DNA: TGTGCCAGCAGCTTAGCGAGGGGCCTTAATGAAAAACTGTTTTTT
V: TRBV7-2; size: -; J: TRBJ1-2; D: -; CDR3: CASSLIPNYGYTF; DNA: TGTGCCAGCAGCTTAATTCCTAACTATGGCTACACCTTC
V: TRBV12-3/TRBV12-4; size: few; J: TRBJ1-1; D: -; CDR3: CASSHGTGGEAFF; DNA: TGTGCCAGCAGCCACGGGACTGGGGGTGAAGCTTTCTTT
V: TRBV12-3/TRBV12-4; size: few; J: TRBJ2-7; D: -; CDR3: CASSPPPAYGTYEQYF; DNA: TGTGCCAGCAGTCCCCCCCCCGCTTACGGAACCTACGAGCAGTACTTC
V: TRBV6-2/TRBV6-3; size: few; J: TRBJ2-7; D: TRBD2; CDR3: CASSDSPAGGRDEQYF; DNA: TGTGCCAGCAGTGACTCTCCAGCGGGAGGGCGCGACGAGCAGTACTTC
V: TRBV12-3/TRBV12-4; size: few; J: TRBJ1-1; D: TRBD1; CDR3: CASAYRGDTEAFF; DNA: TGTGCCAGCGCCTACAGGGGCGACACTGAAGCTTTCTTT
V: TRBV29-1; size: -; J: TRBJ2-1; D: -; CDR3: CSADQQGPFYNEQFF; DNA: TGCAGCGCTGATCAACAGGGTCCTTTTTACAATGAGCAGTTCTTC
V: TRBV12-3/TRBV12-4; size: -; J: TRBJ1-3; D: TRBD1; CDR3: CASSVGQGPFSGNTIYF; DNA: TGTGCCAGCAGTGTGGGACAGGGGCCCTTCTCTGGAAACACCATATATTTT
V: TRBV12-3/TRBV12-4; size: few; J: TRBJ2-2; D: -; CDR3: CASSDRRKTNTGELFF; DNA: TGTGCCAGCAGCGATCGACGGAAAACGAACACCGGGGAGCTGTTTTTT
V: TRBV9; size: few; J: TRBJ2-7; D: -; CDR3: CASSVDQGGTYEQYF; DNA: TGTGCCAGCAGCGTAGACCAGGGAGGTACCTACGAGCAGTACTTC
V: TRBV27; size: few; J: TRBJ2-5; D: -; CDR3: CASGPMWTQYF; DNA: TGTGCCAGCGGGCCCATGTGGACCCAGTACTTC
V: TRBV28; size: few; J: TRBJ2-3; D: -; CDR3: CASSLKISTDTQYF; DNA: TGTGCCAGCAGTTTAAAGATTAGCACAGATACGCAGTATTTT
V: TRBV2; size: -; J: TRBJ2-3; D: TRBD2; CDR3: CASLRRVLAGTDTQYF; DNA: TGTGCCAGCTTACGACGGGTACTAGCGGGGACAGATACGCAGTATTTT
V: TRBV6-1; size: once; J: TRBJ2-7; D: TRBD1; CDR3: CASSAKQGAPYEQYF; DNA: TGTGCCAGCAGTGCTAAACAGGGGGCCCCCTACGAGCAGTACTTC
V: TRBV12-3/TRBV12-4; size: few; J: TRBJ1-5; D: -; CDR3: CASSFAKNQPQHF; DNA: TGTGCCAGCAGTTTTGCGAAAAATCAGCCCCAGCATTTT
V: TRBV11-2; size: -; J: TRBJ2-2; D: -; CDR3: CASSSLMSTGELFF; DNA: TGTGCCAGCAGCTCCCTCATGAGCACCGGGGAGCTGTTTTTT
V: TRBV28; size: few; J: TRBJ2-7; D: -; CDR3: CASSLRSGTQSWEQYF; DNA: TGTGCCAGCAGTTTACGGTCCGGGACCCAATCTTGGGAGCAGTACTTC
V: TRBV6-1; size: many; J: TRBJ1-4; D: -; CDR3: CASSDGQTLNEKLFF; DNA: TGTGCCAGCAGTGATGGACAGACCCTTAATGAAAAACTGTTTTTT
V: TRBV27; size: few; J: TRBJ1-5; D: -; CDR3: CASRQYFSYSNQPQHF; DNA: TGTGCCAGCCGACAGTACTTTTCCTATAGCAATCAGCCCCAGCATTTT
V: TRBV24-1; size: -; J: TRBJ1-5; D: -; CDR3: CATSEPGGNQPQHF; DNA: TGTGCCACCAGTGAGCCGGGGGGCAATCAGCCCCAGCATTTT
V: TRBV4-2; size: few; J: TRBJ1-2; D: -; CDR3: CASSQEAPGVLHGYTF; DNA: TGTGCCAGCAGCCAAGAGGCCCCAGGCGTTTTACATGGCTACACCTTC
V: TRBV20-1; size: few; J: TRBJ2-7; D: -; CDR3: CSASLTGVGEQYF; DNA: TGCAGTGCTAGTTTAACGGGTGTGGGAGAGCAGTACTTC
V: TRBV27; size: -; J: TRBJ2-5; D: -; CDR3: CASSSRRDNQETQYF; DNA: TGTGCCAGCAGTTCCAGGCGGGACAATCAAGAGACCCAGTACTTC
V: TRBV5-1; size: few; J: TRBJ2-5; D: TRBD2; CDR3: CASSSLLAGEETQYF; DNA: TGCGCCAGCAGCTCCCTCCTAGCGGGAGAGGAGACCCAGTACTTC
V: TRBV27; size: -; J: TRBJ2-2; D: TRBD1; CDR3: CASSPGQGSGELFF; DNA: TGTGCCAGCAGTCCCGGACAGGGATCCGGGGAGCTGTTTTTT
V: TRBV5-4; size: -; J: TRBJ1-3; D: -; CDR3: CASSLDPRPPRGSGNTIYF; DNA: TGTGCCAGCAGCTTGGACCCGAGGCCGCCTAGGGGTTCTGGAAACACCATATATTTT
V: TRBV9; size: -; J: TRBJ2-7; D: TRBD1; CDR3: CASSVAVETGSEQYF; DNA: TGTGCCAGCAGCGTAGCGGTGGAGACAGGGTCCGAGCAGTACTTC
V: TRBV11-2; size: -; J: TRBJ2-7; D: -; CDR3: CASSSYPTGPNEQYF; DNA: TGTGCCAGCAGCTCGTACCCTACAGGGCCCAACGAGCAGTACTTC
V: TRBV7-2; size: -; J: TRBJ2-3; D: TRBD2; CDR3: CASSLQAGGNADTQYF; DNA: TGTGCCAGCAGCTTACAGGCGGGAGGTAACGCAGATACGCAGTATTTT
V: TRBV6-1; size: -; J: TRBJ2-5; D: -; CDR3: CASSTLTVQETQYF; DNA: TGTGCCAGCAGTACCCTGACCGTACAAGAGACCCAGTACTTC
V: TRBV20-1; size: few; J: TRBJ1-2; D: -; CDR3: CSARWGGYYGYTF; DNA: TGCAGTGCTAGGTGGGGGGGTTACTATGGCTACACCTTC
V: TRBV5-1; size: -; J: TRBJ2-3; D: TRBD2; CDR3: CASSSGTSGRRTQYF; DNA: TGCGCCAGCAGCTCCGGGACTAGCGGGAGACGAACGCAGTATTTT
V: TRBV7-2; size: -; J: TRBJ1-1; D: TRBD1; CDR3: CASSSRQGGLEAFF; DNA: TGTGCCAGCAGCAGCCGACAGGGAGGGCTCGAAGCTTTCTTT
V: TRBV6-2/TRBV6-3; size: -; J: TRBJ2-5; D: -; CDR3: CASFSGSQETQYF; DNA: TGTGCCAGCTTTAGCGGAAGCCAAGAGACCCAGTACTTC
V: TRBV29-1; size: -; J: TRBJ2-1; D: -; CDR3: CSVERPIDNEQFF; DNA: TGCAGCGTTGAGCGCCCGATAGACAATGAGCAGTTCTTC
V: TRBV3-1; size: few; J: TRBJ2-7; D: TRBD1; CDR3: CASSRSIGQGKGNEQYF; DNA: TGTGCCAGCAGCCGTTCAATCGGACAGGGTAAAGGAAACGAGCAGTACTTC
V: TRBV30; size: -; J: TRBJ2-5; D: -; CDR3: CAWSTGRPTVQETQYF; DNA: TGTGCCTGGAGTACCGGCCGCCCTACAGTCCAAGAGACCCAGTACTTC
V: TRBV5-5; size: -; J: TRBJ1-4; D: -; CDR3: CASSLWGGANEKLFF; DNA: TGTGCCAGCAGCTTGTGGGGAGGGGCCAATGAAAAACTGTTTTTT
V: TRBV24-1; size: -; J: TRBJ2-1; D: TRBD1; CDR3: CATSDLSQGDNNEQFF; DNA: TGTGCCACCAGTGATTTGTCACAGGGGGACAACAATGAGCAGTTCTTC
V: TRBV6-2/TRBV6-3; size: -; J: TRBJ1-3; D: -; CDR3: CASSRSGPRAGNTIYF; DNA: TGTGCCAGCTCCCGATCGGGCCCGCGGGCTGGAAACACCATATATTTT
V: TRBV5-1; size: -; J: TRBJ1-6; D: TRBD1; CDR3: CASSSSPSRDSVLSPLHF; DNA: TGCGCCAGCAGCTCATCACCATCACGGGACAGCGTTTTATCACCCCTCCACTTT
V: TRBV5-1; size: few; J: TRBJ2-3; D: -; CDR3: CASSLGPLDTQYF; DNA: TGCGCCAGCAGCTTAGGACCCCTAGATACGCAGTATTTT
V: TRBV11-2; size: few; J: TRBJ1-1; D: -; CDR3: CASSVSPVTEAFF; DNA: TGTGCCAGCAGCGTTAGTCCAGTCACTGAAGCTTTCTTT